Each of the 18 T cell receptor beta chains below was sequenced from the same sample in a study of cytomegalovirus exposure and HLA in healthy donors. Vbeta (60) and Jbeta (13) primers were used in the PCR. Assay: immunoSEQ multiplex PCR; the TCRdb copy retains only in-frame clones and omits some. The sample lists around 94,000 clones, around 69% occurring once. Specimen: PBMCs. The receptors shown here come from a young man in good health and CMV-seronegative.

The gene calls are TRBV30 and TRBJ1-5, with 8 positions matching TRBD1. The CDR3 spans 14 residues. CDR1 is GTSNPN, CDR2 SVGIG, per germline (reference sequence). After removal of 0 bases from V and 5 bases from J, the junction contained 3 bases not matched to a gene. For the CDR3, the DNA is TGTGCCTGGAGTGTACAGGGGGTCTATCAGCCCCAGCATTTT. Translated: CAWSVQGVYQPQHF.

This clone was recorded a few times. The chain employs TRBV28 and TRBJ2-5; D possibly corresponds to TRBD2 (6 bases). The length of the CDR3 is 17 residues. Germline V gene lookup returns CDR1 MDHEN and CDR2 SYDVKM. Trimming pared 6 bases from V and 2 bases from J, leaving 22 bases between. CDR3 in DNA: TGTGCCAGCAGACTTCGCCCGGGGGTGTCGTGGCAAGAGACCCAGTACTTC. Translation gives CASRLRPGVSWQETQYF.

The CDR3 DNA reads TGCGCCAGCAGTCCAAGCACAGATACGCAGTATTTT. This encodes CASSPSTDTQYF. The V gene is TRBV10-1, the J gene TRBJ2-3; D uncertain. The CDR3 loop spans 12 amino acids. Trimming stripped 5 bases from V and 0 bases from J, with 3 bases between. Germline V CDR1 and CDR2: WNHNN, SYGVQD (reference sequence).

The chain recombines TRBV2 with TRBJ1-1, with D possibly being TRBD1 (5 bases). CDR3 length: 14 residues. The germline V gene encodes CDR1 SNHLY and CDR2 FYNNEI. V was cut by 4 bases and J by 5 bases, with 14 bases left in between. CDR3 sequence reads: CASSVRQIVTEAFF. The CDR3 coding sequence is TGTGCCAGCAGTGTAAGACAGATCGTAACTGAAGCTTTCTTT.

The table lists this clone with a count of one. The V gene is TRBV19, the J gene TRBJ1-2, with TRBD1 as a possible D gene (6 bases). Germline V gives CDR1 LNHDA, CDR2 SQIVND (reference sequence). The CDR3 has 13 amino acids. The V end was cut by 8 bases, the J end by 0 bases, with 10 bases between. CDR3 nucleotide sequence: TGTGCCAGTGGAAGACAGGCTAACTATGGCTACACCTTC. Its protein is CASGRQANYGYTF.

CDR3 coding DNA: TGTGCCAGCACTGGGGACAGGGGTGTTCAGCCCCAGCATTTT. Its protein is CASTGDRGVQPQHF. V and J are TRBV6-1 and TRBJ1-5; 10 positions match TRBD1. The CDR3 is made up of 14 amino acids. Germline CDR1 reads MNHNS; CDR2 reads SASEGT. The V gene end was trimmed by 7 bases and the J gene end by 6 bases; junction bases not matched to a gene: 6.

The rearrangement uses TRBV9 and TRBJ2-3; TRBD2 matches 13 bases. After removal of 4 bases from V and 4 bases from J, the junction contained 21 bases not matched to a gene. In germline, CDR1 is SGDLS, CDR2 YYNGEE. The CDR3 is 21 residues long. CDR3 coding DNA: TGTGCCAGCAGCTCACGGACACCGGGACTAGCGGGAACTCGAGGGTCAGATACGCAGTATTTT. It encodes CASSSRTPGLAGTRGSDTQYF.

The genes are TRBV28 and TRBJ2-1, with D perhaps TRBD2 (6 bases). V lost 8 bases and J 5 bases, leaving 13 bases between the germline ends. Per germline, CDR1 MDHEN and CDR2 SYDVKM. CDR3 length: 13 amino acids. The CDR3: CASLMGGNNEQFF. For the CDR3, the DNA is TGTGCCAGCCTCATGGGGGGAAACAATGAGCAGTTCTTC.

This clone was observed a few times. The V and J genes are TRBV28 and TRBJ1-2; 9 nucleotides line up with TRBD1. Germline assignment: CDR1 MDHEN and CDR2 SYDVKM. With 6 bases clipped from V and 4 bases from J, the junction kept 9 bases outside the gene matches. This CDR3 has 15 residues. CDR3 residues: CASRVPGQGSYGYTF. The CDR3 DNA is TGTGCCAGCAGGGTACCGGGACAGGGTAGCTATGGCTACACCTTC.

In its sample, this clone was seen a few times. The rearrangement uses TRBV5-4 and TRBJ1-5; the D is unclear. The CDR3 is made up of 13 amino acids. V shed 4 bases and J shed 5 bases, with 10 bases lying between them. Germline loops: CDR1 SGHNT, CDR2 YYREEE (reference sequence). DNA of the CDR3: TGTGCCAGCAGCCCTGGGCGGGATCAGCCCCAGCATTTT. Its protein product is CASSPGRDQPQHF.

The rearrangement uses TRBV4-1 and TRBJ1-5; a weak D match, TRBD1 (6 bases). The CDR3 spans 18 residues. Per the germline V gene, CDR1 is MGHRA and CDR2 is YSYEKL. Deletions cut 0 bases from V and 2 bases from J, with 17 bases between. Written as DNA, the CDR3 is TGCGCCAGCAGCCAAGATCAATGGGGGCGAGGGGGCAATCAGCCCCAGCATTTT. Residues: CASSQDQWGRGGNQPQHF.

Details on this clone: A read error may produce the germline difference seen at one junction end. V gene TRBV7-7 combines with J gene TRBJ2-1, with D possibly matching TRBD2 (5 bases). The CDR3 runs to 13 residues. CDR1 is SSHAT, CDR2 FNYEAQ, per germline (reference sequence). CDR3 amino acids: CASSLDYNNEQFF. The CDR3 DNA is TGTGCTAGCAGCTTAGACTATAACAATGAGCAGTTCTTC.

This clone appeared once. This chain connects TRBV7-6 to TRBJ2-7, with 8 bases lining up with TRBD2. The CDR3 is 16 residues long. Germline V gives CDR1 SGHVS, CDR2 FNYEAQ. V was clipped by 2 bases and J by 0 bases; unmatched bases: 6. In DNA form, the CDR3 reads TGTGCCAGCAGCTTACGGGGGGGTCCAACCTCCTACGAGCAGTACTTC. This translates into CASSLRGGPTSYEQYF.

This clone has just a few counts. V and J are TRBV11-2 and TRBJ1-5; D is ambiguous. Germline assignment: CDR1 SGHAT and CDR2 FQNNGV. The V end lost 7 bases, the J end lost 6 bases, and 13 bases lay between the germline ends. This CDR3 has 13 residues. In DNA form, the CDR3 reads TGTGCCAGCACCCAGAGCGCGGGTCAGCCCCAGCATTTT. Translation: CASTQSAGQPQHF.

V gene TRBV6-5 combines with J gene TRBJ2-3; 8 bases match TRBD2. Germline V CDR1 and CDR2: MNHEY, SVGAGI. The CDR3 consists of 15 residues. V shed 5 bases, J shed 5 bases, and the junction held 9 bases outside the gene matches. The CDR3 reads CASSRGTSLGDTQYF. In nucleotides, the CDR3 is TGTGCCAGCAGTAGGGGGACTAGTCTTGGAGATACGCAGTATTTT.

The V call is TRBV5-4, the J call TRBJ2-1; 9 bases align to TRBD2. Germline V CDR1 and CDR2: SGHNT, YYREEE (reference sequence). The CDR3 covers 15 residues. V was pared by 5 bases and J by 0 bases, with 3 bases of the junction left unmatched. CDR3 sequence reads: CASSAGGSSYNEQFF. The CDR3 DNA sequence: TGTGCCAGCAGTGCGGGGGGGAGCTCCTACAATGAGCAGTTCTTC. Filled out from reference TRBV5-4 and TRBJ2-1, the complete variable domain reads ETGVTQSPTHLIKTRGQQVTLRCSSQSGHNTVSWYQQALGQGPQFIFQYYREEENGRGNFPPRFSGLQFPNYSSELNVNALELDDSALYLCASSAGGSSYNEQFFGPGTRLTVL.

V is TRBV5-6 and J is TRBJ1-1; D possibly corresponds to TRBD1 (5 bases). This CDR3 is built from 12 residues. Between the trimmed V and J ends, which lost 3 bases and 5 bases, there was a span of 8 bases. Per the germline V gene, CDR1 is SGHDT and CDR2 is YYEEEE. CDR3 amino acids: CASSWGGTEAFF. CDR3 bases: TGTGCCAGCAGCTGGGGGGGGACTGAAGCTTTCTTT.

The table lists this clone with a count of one. The chain combines TRBV18 with TRBJ2-7; D perhaps matches TRBD2 (6 bases). CDR3 length: 17 amino acids. With 1 base removed from V and 5 bases from J, the gap between germline ends came to 21 bases. From germline, CDR1 is KGHSH and CDR2 LQKENI. CDR3 protein: CASSPRPEGFRGNEQYF. CDR3 sequence (DNA): TGTGCCAGCTCACCACGACCAGAGGGTTTTCGCGGGAACGAGCAGTACTTC.